This T cell receptor (beta chain) was captured by sequencing in a study of human T cells and chemical hapten exposure. The CDR3 runs 14 residues. V lost 4 bases to trimming and J lost 4 bases, with 10 bases between them. Per the germline V gene, CDR1 is MNHEY and CDR2 is SMNVEV (reference sequence). Time point here: patch test 3, about 24 weeks after DPC sensitization. Treatment indicated: therapeutic diphenylcyclopropenone sensitization with weekly scalp DPC. TCRdb independently ran MiXCR on the RACE reads; one entry per CDR3 protein. The table has approximately 72,000 distinct CDR3 sequences, 8.5% to 14% seen once. This clonotype was counted between two and nine times.

The gene calls are TRBV27 and TRBJ2-2, with D unclear. This receptor was identified in a woman aged 45-65 years with alopecia areata. Some clones in this sample may be carry-over from other donors' samples. The material sequenced was whole blood, taken in connection with sensitization to the hapten diphenylcyclopropenone (DPC). The CDR3 loop reads CASSSLTSTGELFF. DNA of the CDR3: TGTGCCAGCAGTTCACTTACAAGCACCGGGGAGCTGTTTTTT.